Reported below is one T cell receptor (beta chain). Its antigen remains unknown. This entry is derived from a study of OX40 agonist ivuxolimab in advanced cancers. Study in general: Ivuxolimab, an antibody acting as an agonist of OX40 (CD134), was used to treat patients. Study observations and caveats: What antigens the expanded peripheral T cells recognized was never established. Nonresponders included some who also had low normalized T-cell clonal expansion.

Clones were sequenced by immunoSEQ multiplex PCR, and TCRdb holds only the in-frame ones, with some missing. The sample carries roughly 35,000 clones, more than 60% recorded once. Trimming stripped 8 bases from V and 4 bases from J, with 12 bases between. This CDR3 has 12 amino acids. Germline CDR1 and CDR2: GTSNPN and SVGIG (reference sequence). The rearrangement uses TRBV30 and TRBJ1-5; D may be TRBD1 (5 bases). This sequence originates from an adult with an advanced solid tumor such as melanoma, head and neck, liver or kidney cancer. The source material was CD4+ or CD8+ T cells sorted from blood, sampled in a trial of the OX40 agonist ivuxolimab. The CDR3 nucleotides read TGTGCCCGCTCGTGGGGGAATCAGCCCCAGCATTTT. As protein: CARSWGNQPQHF. The whole variable domain, remainder taken from reference TRBV30 and TRBJ1-5, is SQTIHQWPATLVQPVGSPLSLECTVEGTSNPNLYWYRQAAGRGLQLLFYSVGIGQISSEVPQNLSASRPQDRQFILSSKKLLLSDSGFYLCARSWGNQPQHFGDGTRLSIL.